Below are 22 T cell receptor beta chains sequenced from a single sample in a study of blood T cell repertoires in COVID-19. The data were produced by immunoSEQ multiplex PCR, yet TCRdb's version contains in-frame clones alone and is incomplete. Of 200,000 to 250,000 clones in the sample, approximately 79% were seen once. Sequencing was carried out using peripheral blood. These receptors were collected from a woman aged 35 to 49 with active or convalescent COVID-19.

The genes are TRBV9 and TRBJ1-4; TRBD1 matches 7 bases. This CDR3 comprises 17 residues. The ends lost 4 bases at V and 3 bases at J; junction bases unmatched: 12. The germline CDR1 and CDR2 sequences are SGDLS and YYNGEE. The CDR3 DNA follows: TGTGCCAGCAGCCAGGGGGGACCCGGAGGGGCTAATGAAAAACTGTTTTTT. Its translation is CASSQGGPGGANEKLFF. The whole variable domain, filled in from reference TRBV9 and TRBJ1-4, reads DSGVTQTPKHLITATGQRVTLRCSPRSGDLSVYWYQQSLDQGLQFLIQYYNGEERAKGNILERFSAQQFPDLHSELNLSSLELGDSALYFCASSQGGPGGANEKLFFGSGTQLSVL.

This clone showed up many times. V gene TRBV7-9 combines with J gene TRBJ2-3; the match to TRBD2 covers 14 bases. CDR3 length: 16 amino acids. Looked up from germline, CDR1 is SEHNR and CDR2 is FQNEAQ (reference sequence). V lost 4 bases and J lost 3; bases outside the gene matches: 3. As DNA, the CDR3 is TGTGCCAGCAGCTCCGGACTAGCGGGGGGAACAGATACGCAGTATTTT. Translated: CASSSGLAGGTDTQYF.

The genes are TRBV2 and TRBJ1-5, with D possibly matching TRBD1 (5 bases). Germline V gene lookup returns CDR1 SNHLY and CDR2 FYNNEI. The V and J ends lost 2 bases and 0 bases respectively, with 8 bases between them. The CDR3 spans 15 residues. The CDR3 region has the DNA TGTGCCAGCAGTGAACGGGGGTATAGCAATCAGCCCCAGCATTTT. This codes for CASSERGYSNQPQHF.

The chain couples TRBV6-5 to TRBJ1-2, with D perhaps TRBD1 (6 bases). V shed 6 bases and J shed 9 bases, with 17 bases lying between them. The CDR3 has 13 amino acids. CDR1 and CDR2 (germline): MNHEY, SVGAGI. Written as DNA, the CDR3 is TGTGCCAGCAGCCAACTACAGGGACATCGCTACACCTTC. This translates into CASSQLQGHRYTF.

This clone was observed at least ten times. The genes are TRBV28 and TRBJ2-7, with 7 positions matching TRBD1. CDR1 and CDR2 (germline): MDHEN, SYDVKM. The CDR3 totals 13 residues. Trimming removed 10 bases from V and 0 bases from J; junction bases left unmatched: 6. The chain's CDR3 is CATQTGSSYEQYV. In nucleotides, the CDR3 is TGTGCCACCCAGACAGGGAGCTCCTACGAGCAGTACGTC.

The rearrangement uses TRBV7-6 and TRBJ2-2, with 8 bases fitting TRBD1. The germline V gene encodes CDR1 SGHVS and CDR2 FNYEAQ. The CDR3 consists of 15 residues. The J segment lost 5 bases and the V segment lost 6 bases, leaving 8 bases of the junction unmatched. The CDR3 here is CASRTRGQGTGELFF. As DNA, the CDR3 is TGTGCCAGCAGAACCAGGGGGCAGGGAACCGGGGAGCTGTTTTTT.

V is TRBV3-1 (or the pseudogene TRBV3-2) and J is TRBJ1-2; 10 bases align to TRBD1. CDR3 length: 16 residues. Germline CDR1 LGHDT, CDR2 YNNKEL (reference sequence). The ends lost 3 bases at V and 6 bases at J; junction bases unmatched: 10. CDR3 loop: CASSHRDRGGIHGYTF. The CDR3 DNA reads TGTGCCAGCAGCCATCGGGACAGGGGAGGTATTCATGGCTACACCTTC.

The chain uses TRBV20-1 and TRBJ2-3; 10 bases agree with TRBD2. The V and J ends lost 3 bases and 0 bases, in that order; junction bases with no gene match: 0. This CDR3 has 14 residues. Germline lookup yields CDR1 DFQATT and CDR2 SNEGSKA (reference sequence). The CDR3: CSASSGGSTDTQYF. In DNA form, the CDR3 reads TGCAGTGCTAGTAGCGGGGGGAGCACAGATACGCAGTATTTT.

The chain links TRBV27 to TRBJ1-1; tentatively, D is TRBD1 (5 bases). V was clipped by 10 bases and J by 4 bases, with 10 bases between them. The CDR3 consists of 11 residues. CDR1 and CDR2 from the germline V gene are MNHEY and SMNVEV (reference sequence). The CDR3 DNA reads TGTGCCACCCTGGGGGGCACTGAAGCTTTCTTT. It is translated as CATLGGTEAFF.

The CDR3 sequence is CASSQGAGRQETQYF. CDR3 coding DNA: TGTGCCAGCAGCCAAGGGGCGGGGCGCCAAGAGACCCAGTACTTC. This chain links TRBV3-1 (or the pseudogene TRBV3-2) with TRBJ2-5, with a tentative D call TRBD2 (6 bases). The CDR3 loop spans 15 amino acids. Trimming took off 1 base at V and 1 base at J, with 10 bases between the two ends. Germline CDR1 is LGHDT and CDR2 is YNNKEL (reference sequence).

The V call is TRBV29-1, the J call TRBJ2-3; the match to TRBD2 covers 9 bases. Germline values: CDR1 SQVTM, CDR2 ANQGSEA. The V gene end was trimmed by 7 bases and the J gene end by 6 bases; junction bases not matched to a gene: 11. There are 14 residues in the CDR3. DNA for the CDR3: TGCAGCGCTACCCAACTAGCGGGCGGGGATACGCAGTATTTT. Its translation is CSATQLAGGDTQYF.

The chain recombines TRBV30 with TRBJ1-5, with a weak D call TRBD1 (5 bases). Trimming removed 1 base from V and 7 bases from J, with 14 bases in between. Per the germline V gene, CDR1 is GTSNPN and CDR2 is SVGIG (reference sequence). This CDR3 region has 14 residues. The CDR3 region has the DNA TGTGCCTGGAGTGGGAATAGGGGAGGACAGCCCCAGCATTTT. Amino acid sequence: CAWSGNRGGQPQHF.

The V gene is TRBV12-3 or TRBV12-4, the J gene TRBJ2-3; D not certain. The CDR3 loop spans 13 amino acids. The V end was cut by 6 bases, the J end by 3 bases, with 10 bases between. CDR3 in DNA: TGTGCCAGCAGGCCGACACCTACAGATACGCAGTATTTT. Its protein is CASRPTPTDTQYF.

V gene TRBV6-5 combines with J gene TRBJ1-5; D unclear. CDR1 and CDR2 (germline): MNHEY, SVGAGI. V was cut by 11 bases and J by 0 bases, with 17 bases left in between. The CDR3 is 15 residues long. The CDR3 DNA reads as TGTGCCGTCCAGGTCGGGGAAGATAGCAATCAGCCCCAGCATTTT. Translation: CAVQVGEDSNQPQHF.

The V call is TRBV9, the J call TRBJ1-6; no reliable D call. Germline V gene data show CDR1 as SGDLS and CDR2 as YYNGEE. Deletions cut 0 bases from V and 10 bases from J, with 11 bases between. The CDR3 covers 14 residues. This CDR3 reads CASSVVESGSPLHF. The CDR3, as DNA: TGTGCCAGCAGCGTAGTCGAATCGGGATCACCCCTCCACTTT.

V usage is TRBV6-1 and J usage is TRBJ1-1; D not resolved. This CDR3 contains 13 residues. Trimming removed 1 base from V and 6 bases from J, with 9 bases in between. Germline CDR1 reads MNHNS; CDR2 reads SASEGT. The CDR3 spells CASSEVVGAEAFF. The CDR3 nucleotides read TGTGCCAGCAGTGAAGTAGTGGGCGCTGAAGCTTTCTTT.

The CDR3: CASSPQLGLAYLTDTQYF. The CDR3 coding sequence is TGTGCCAGCAGCCCCCAACTGGGACTAGCGTATCTCACAGATACGCAGTATTTT. The chain carries TRBV14 and TRBJ2-3, with TRBD2 matching over 10 bases. The CDR3 is 18 residues long. Germline V CDR1 and CDR2: SGHDN, FVKESK. The V gene end was trimmed by 4 bases and the J gene end by 2 bases; junction bases not matched to a gene: 12.

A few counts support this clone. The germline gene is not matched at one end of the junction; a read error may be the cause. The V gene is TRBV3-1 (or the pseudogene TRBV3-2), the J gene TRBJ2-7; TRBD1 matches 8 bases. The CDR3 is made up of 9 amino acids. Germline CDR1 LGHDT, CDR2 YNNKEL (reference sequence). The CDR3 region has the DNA TGTGCCATCCGGACAGGGCCTGCCTTC. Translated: CAIRTGPAF.

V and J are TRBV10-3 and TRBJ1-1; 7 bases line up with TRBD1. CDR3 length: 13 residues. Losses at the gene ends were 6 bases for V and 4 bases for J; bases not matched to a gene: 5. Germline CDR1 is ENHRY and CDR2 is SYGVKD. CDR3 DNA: TGTGCCATCAGCTCACAGGGGAGCACTGAAGCTTTCTTT. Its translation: CAISSQGSTEAFF.

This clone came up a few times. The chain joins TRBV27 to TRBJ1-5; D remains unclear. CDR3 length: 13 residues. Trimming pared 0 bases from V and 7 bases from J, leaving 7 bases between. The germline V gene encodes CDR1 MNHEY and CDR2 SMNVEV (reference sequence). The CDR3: CASSLSNWQPQHF. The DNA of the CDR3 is TGTGCCAGCAGTTTATCGAACTGGCAGCCCCAGCATTTT.

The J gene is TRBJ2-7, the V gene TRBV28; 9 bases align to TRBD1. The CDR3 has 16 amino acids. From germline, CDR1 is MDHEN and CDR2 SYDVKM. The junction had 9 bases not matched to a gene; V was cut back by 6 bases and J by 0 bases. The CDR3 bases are TGTGCCAGCAGCCGGGCCGGGACAGGGAGCTCCTACGAGCAGTACGTC. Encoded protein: CASSRAGTGSSYEQYV.

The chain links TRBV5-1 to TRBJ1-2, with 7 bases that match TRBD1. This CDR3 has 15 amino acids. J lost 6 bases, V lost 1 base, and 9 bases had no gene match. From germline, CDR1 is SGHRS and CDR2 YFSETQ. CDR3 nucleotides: TGCGCCAGCAGCTTGCGAATACAGGGGAATGATGGCTACACCTTC. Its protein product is CASSLRIQGNDGYTF.